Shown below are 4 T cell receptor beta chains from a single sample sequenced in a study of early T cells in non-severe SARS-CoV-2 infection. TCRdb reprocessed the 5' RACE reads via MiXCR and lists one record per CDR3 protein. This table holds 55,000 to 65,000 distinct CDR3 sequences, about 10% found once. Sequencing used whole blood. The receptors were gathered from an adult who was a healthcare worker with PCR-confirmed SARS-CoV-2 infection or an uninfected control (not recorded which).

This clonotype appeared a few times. The DNA for the CDR3 is TGTGCCAGCAGCTCTAGCGGGATTGGGGCCGGGGAGCTGTTTTTT. This gives the protein CASSSSGIGAGELFF. This chain links TRBV5-4 with TRBJ2-2; 9 bases align to TRBD2. Per germline, CDR1 SGHNT and CDR2 YYREEE (reference sequence). Germline trimming cut 3 bases from V and 6 bases from J; bases unmatched to any gene: 6. This CDR3 comprises 15 residues.

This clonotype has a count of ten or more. The DNA of the CDR3 is TGTGCCAGCAGTTTAAAGCAGACCGACGCCTCCTACGAGCAGTACTTC. Amino acid sequence: CASSLKQTDASYEQYF. The chain carries TRBV27 and TRBJ2-7; no clear D gene. The ends were cut back, 2 bases at V and 0 bases at J, with 14 bases in the middle. The length of the CDR3 is 16 residues. Germline V lookup: CDR1 MNHEY, CDR2 SMNVEV (reference sequence).

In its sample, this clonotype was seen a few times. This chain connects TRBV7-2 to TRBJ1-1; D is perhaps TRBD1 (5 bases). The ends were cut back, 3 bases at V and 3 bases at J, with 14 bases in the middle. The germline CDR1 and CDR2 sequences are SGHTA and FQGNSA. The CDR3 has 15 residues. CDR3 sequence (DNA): TGTGCCAGCAGCTTGGCAGGGTGGGGATACACTGAAGCTTTCTTT. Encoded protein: CASSLAGWGYTEAFF. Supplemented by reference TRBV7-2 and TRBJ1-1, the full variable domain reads GAGVSQSPSNKVTEKGKDVELRCDPISGHTALYWYRQSLGQGLEFLIYFQGNSAPDKSGLPSDRFSAERTGGSVSTLTIQRTQQEDSAVYLCASSLAGWGYTEAFFGQGTRLTVV.

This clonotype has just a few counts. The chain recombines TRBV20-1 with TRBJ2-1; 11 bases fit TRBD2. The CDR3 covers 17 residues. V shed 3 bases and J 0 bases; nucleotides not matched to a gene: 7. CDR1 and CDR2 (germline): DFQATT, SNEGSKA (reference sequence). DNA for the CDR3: TGCAGTGCTAGCGCTAGGGGACTAGCGGTCTCCTACAATGAGCAGTTCTTC. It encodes CSASARGLAVSYNEQFF.